This paragraph covers one TCR beta chain sequence. These data come from a study of shared clonotypes between healthy human individuals. Using 200 ng DNA, about 29,000 T cell genomes, the sorted-subset replicate PCRs were run. Clones were read by immunoSEQ multiplex PCR, and TCRdb kept only the in-frame ones, dropping some. The profile covers more than 1 million clones, with approximately 80% appearing a single time and 0.5% to 0.6% taken by the ten largest. The CDR3 covers 12 residues. CDR1 and CDR2 (germline): MGHRA, YSYEKL. V lost 8 bases to trimming and J lost 8 bases, with 12 bases between them. The V call is TRBV4-1, the J call TRBJ1-4; D might be TRBD1 (6 bases). Sequencing was done on a sample of memory CD4+ T cells from PBMCs. Subset indicated: CD45RA-negative fraction. The TCR was taken from a man aged 18 to 35 in good health. Some clones in this sample may be carry-over from other donors' samples. The CDR3 region has the DNA TGCGCCAGCTACGGGGGCGGCGAAAAACTGTTTTTT. As protein: CASYGGGEKLFF.